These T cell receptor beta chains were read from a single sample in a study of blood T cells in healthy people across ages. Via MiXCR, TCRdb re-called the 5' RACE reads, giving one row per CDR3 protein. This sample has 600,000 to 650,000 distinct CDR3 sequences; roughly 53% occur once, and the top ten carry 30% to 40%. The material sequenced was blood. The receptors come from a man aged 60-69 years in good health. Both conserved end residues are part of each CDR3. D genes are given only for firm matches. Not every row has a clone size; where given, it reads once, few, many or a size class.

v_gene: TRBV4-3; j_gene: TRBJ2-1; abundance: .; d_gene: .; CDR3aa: CASSQDAAGLYNEQFF
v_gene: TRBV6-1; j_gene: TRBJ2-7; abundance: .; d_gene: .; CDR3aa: CASSGMGFGYEQYF
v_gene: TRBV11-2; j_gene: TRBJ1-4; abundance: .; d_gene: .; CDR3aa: CASSLVLGAGDEKLFF
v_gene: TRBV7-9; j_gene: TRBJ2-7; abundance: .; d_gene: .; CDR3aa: CASRLGGNEQYF
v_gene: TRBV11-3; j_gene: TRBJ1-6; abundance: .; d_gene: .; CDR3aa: CASSLTGPNSPLHF
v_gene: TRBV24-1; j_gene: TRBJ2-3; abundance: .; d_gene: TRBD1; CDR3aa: CATSVDRTGTDTQYF
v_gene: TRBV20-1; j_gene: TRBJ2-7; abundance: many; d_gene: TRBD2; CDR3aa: CSARGFGKLAGGSGDEQYF
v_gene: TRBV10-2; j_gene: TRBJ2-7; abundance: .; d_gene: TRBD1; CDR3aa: CASRGDRTYEQYF
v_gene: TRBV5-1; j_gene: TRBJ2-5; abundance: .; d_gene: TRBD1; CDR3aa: CASSGGQGNEQYF
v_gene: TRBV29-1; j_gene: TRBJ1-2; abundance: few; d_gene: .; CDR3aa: CSVAQATKAGYTF
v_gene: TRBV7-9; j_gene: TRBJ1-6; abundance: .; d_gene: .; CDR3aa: CASSSQGANNSPLHF
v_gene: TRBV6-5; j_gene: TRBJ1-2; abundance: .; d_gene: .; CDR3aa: CASSYDEGAQGGYTF
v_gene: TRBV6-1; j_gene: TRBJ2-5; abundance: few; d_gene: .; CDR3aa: CASSERLGYRETQYF
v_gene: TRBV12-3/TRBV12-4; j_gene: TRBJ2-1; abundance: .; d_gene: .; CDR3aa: CASSPREGEQFF
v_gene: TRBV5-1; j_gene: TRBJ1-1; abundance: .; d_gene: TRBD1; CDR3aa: CASSMGQGATEAFF
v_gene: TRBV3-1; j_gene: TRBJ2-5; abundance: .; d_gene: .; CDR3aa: CASSLGTYGTQYF
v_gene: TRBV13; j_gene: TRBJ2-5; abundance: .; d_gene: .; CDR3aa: CASSGPRDLYGGRETQYF
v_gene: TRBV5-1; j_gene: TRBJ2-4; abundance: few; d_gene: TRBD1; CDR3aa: CASSSPGQGTKNIQYF
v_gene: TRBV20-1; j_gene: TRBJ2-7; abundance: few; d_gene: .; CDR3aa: CSARGLPYEQYF
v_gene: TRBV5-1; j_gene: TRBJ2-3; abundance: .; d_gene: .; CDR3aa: CASSLGYGGDGTDTQYF
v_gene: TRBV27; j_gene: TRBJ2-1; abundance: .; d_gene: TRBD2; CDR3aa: CASSRWLAGGTYNEQFF
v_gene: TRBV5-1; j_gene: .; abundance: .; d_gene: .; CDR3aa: CASSTGLNYEQYF
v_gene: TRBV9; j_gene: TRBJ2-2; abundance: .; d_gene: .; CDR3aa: CASRLLNTGELFF
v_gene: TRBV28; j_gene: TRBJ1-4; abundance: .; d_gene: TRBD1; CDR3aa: CASSLPGQRSTNEKLFF
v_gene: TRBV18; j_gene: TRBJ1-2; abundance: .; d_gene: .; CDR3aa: CASSYDSSHGYTF